Following are 10 T cell receptor beta chains from one sample sequenced in a study of shared clonotypes between healthy human individuals. Assay used: immunoSEQ multiplex PCR; TCRdb lists only in-frame clones, some missing. This table has approximately 440,000 clones, approximately 80% appearing once. Sequencing was carried out using PBMCs. The receptors stem from a middle-aged woman in good health. Some clones in this sample may be carry-over from other donors' samples.

This chain connects TRBV18 to TRBJ1-4; D is unresolved. Germline assignment: CDR1 KGHSH and CDR2 LQKENI. The V and J ends lost 3 bases and 8 bases respectively, with 13 bases between them. The CDR3 runs 14 residues. This CDR3 is CASSPQRGEEKLFF. For the CDR3, the DNA is TGTGCCAGCTCACCGCAACGGGGTGAGGAAAAACTGTTTTTT.

Comment on this clone: It differs at one base from a far larger clone, so likely a read error. The genes are TRBV29-1 and TRBJ2-5; D possibly matches TRBD1 or TRBD2 (5 bases each). The CDR3 extends over 14 amino acids. Germline values: CDR1 SQVTM, CDR2 ANQGSEA. The CDR3, as DNA: TGCAGCGTTGGGGGCGGGCAGGTCGCGGAGACCCAGCACTTC. Translation gives CSVGGGQVAETQHF.

Remarks on this clone: This sequence is one base from a far larger clone and is likely a read error. Other DNA sequences in the sample encode the same CDR3. The chain uses TRBV29-1 and TRBJ2-7, with TRBD1 matching 8 bases. From germline, CDR1 is SQVTM and CDR2 ANQGSEA. The CDR3 runs to 11 residues. The CDR3 region is CSVMTGDEQYF. The CDR3 DNA reads TGCAGCGTTATGACAGGGGACGAACAGTACTTC.

V is TRBV7-9 and J is TRBJ1-1; perhaps TRBD1 as D (6 bases). Per germline, CDR1 SEHNR and CDR2 FQNEAQ (reference sequence). The CDR3 consists of 13 residues. Trimming stripped 1 base from V and 10 bases from J, with 13 bases between. CDR3 bases: TGTGCCAGCAGCTTAGGGTTGGGGGGCACAGCTTTCTTT. Protein sequence: CASSLGLGGTAFF. Full variable domain (rest looked up from reference TRBV7-9 and TRBJ1-1): DTGVSQNPRHKITKRGQNVTFRCDPISEHNRLYWYRQTLGQGPEFLTYFQNEAQLEKSRLLSDRFSAERPKGSFSTLEIQRTEQGDSAMYLCASSLGLGGTAFFGQGTRLTVV.

To note about this clone: The sample has other DNA sequences that encode this CDR3 too. The genes are TRBV7-3 and TRBJ2-7; 10 bases are a match to TRBD2. The germline gives CDR1 SGHTA, CDR2 FQGTGA. Trimming removed 2 bases from V and 1 base from J; junction bases left unmatched: 5. This CDR3 has 16 residues. CDR3 sequence reads: CASSLSSTSGSYEQYF. For the CDR3, the DNA is TGTGCCAGCAGCTTATCCTCGACTAGCGGGTCCTACGAGCAGTACTTC.

This clone appeared a single time. The sample carries other DNA sequences with the same CDR3. The chain combines TRBV28 with TRBJ2-3; TRBD2 aligns across 9 bases. CDR3 length: 15 residues. CDR1 is MDHEN, CDR2 SYDVKM, per germline. With 4 bases clipped from V and 4 bases from J, the junction kept 6 bases outside the gene matches. The CDR3 bases are TGTGCCAGCAGTTCTCCGGGACTAGCTGCAGATACGCAGTATTTT. It is translated as CASSSPGLAADTQYF.

This clone occurred a few times. This rearrangement joins TRBV28 to TRBJ2-1; 8 bases line up with TRBD2. The length of the CDR3 is 15 residues. In germline, CDR1 is MDHEN, CDR2 SYDVKM. J gave up 2 bases and V 7 bases, and 7 bases lay outside the gene matches. CDR3 DNA sequence: TGTGCCAGCAAGGATCGCGGGAGGACCTACAATGAGCAGTTCTTC. It translates to CASKDRGRTYNEQFF.

This clone was observed many times. The chain combines TRBV7-8 with TRBJ2-7; TRBD2 matches at 10 bases. Germline CDR1 and CDR2: SGHVS and FQNEAQ. CDR3 size: 15 residues. The trim removed 5 bases at V and 5 bases at J, leaving 9 bases unmatched. The CDR3 DNA reads TGTGCCAGCAGCCTTCCAGCGGGAGGGGTAAACGAGCAGTACTTC. It is translated as CASSLPAGGVNEQYF.

The DNA for the CDR3 is TGTGCCAGCAGTTTACCACCGCAGCTCTTGGACAGGGGCAATCAGCCCCAGCATTTT. It specifies CASSLPPQLLDRGNQPQHF. The V call is TRBV28, the J call TRBJ1-5, with TRBD1 identical over 8 bases. This CDR3 has 19 amino acids. Germline CDR1 MDHEN, CDR2 SYDVKM. The J segment lost 2 bases and the V segment lost 2 bases, leaving 14 bases of the junction unmatched.

This chain links TRBV5-4 with TRBJ2-3, with 8 bases identical to TRBD2. The CDR3 loop spans 14 amino acids. Trimming cost V 5 bases and J 2 bases; bases outside gene matches: 4. In germline, CDR1 is SGHNT, CDR2 YYREEE (reference sequence). CDR3 sequence (DNA): TGTGCCAGCAGAGTAGCGGGACCCACAGATACGCAGTATTTT. It translates to CASRVAGPTDTQYF.